These 20 T cell receptor beta chains share one sample of origin, sequenced in a study of cytomegalovirus exposure and HLA in healthy donors. PCR primers comprised 60 Vbeta and 13 Jbeta primers. TCRdb's table, derived via immunoSEQ multiplex PCR, lists solely in-frame clones and lacks some. The sample records some 100,000 clones, roughly 80% being singletons. Material for sequencing was PBMCs. Receptors originate from a man in his forties or fifties in good health and CMV-seronegative.

This chain connects TRBV6-5 to TRBJ2-1, with a possible D match to TRBD2 (6 bases). Germline CDR1 is MNHEY and CDR2 is SVGAGI. The CDR3 is 11 residues long. The V end lost 7 bases, the J end lost 14 bases, and 15 bases lay between the germline ends. Written as DNA, the CDR3 is TGTGCCAGCACCAATGGGCCTAGCGAGTTCTTC. Translating it yields CASTNGPSEFF.

This rearrangement joins TRBV18 to TRBJ1-5; perhaps TRBD1 as D (5 bases). V was clipped by 4 bases and J by 2 bases, with 15 bases between them. CDR3 length: 16 amino acids. Looked up from germline, CDR1 is KGHSH and CDR2 is LQKENI. This CDR3 is CASSRRGLDGNQPQHF. The CDR3 DNA follows: TGTGCCAGCTCACGGAGGGGTCTTGATGGCAATCAGCCCCAGCATTTT.

This rearrangement joins TRBV2 to TRBJ1-4, with 7 bases identical to TRBD1. J was trimmed by 7 bases and V by 8 bases; bases with no gene match: 4. Looked up from germline, CDR1 is SNHLY and CDR2 is FYNNEI. CDR3 size: 12 residues. As DNA, the CDR3 is TGTGCCAGCCAAGGACAGGCTGAAAAACTGTTTTTT. Protein sequence: CASQGQAEKLFF.

The chain combines TRBV15 with TRBJ2-5, with TRBD2 identical over 13 bases. Germline V gene data show CDR1 as LNHNV and CDR2 as YYDKDF (reference sequence). The CDR3 runs 18 residues. The V segment lost 1 base and the J segment 1 base; nucleotides outside the gene matches: 6. The chain's CDR3 is CATSRGLGLAGAQETQYF. The DNA for the CDR3 is TGTGCCACCAGCAGAGGCCTCGGACTAGCGGGGGCCCAAGAGACCCAGTACTTC.

In regard to this clone: One junction end disagrees with the germline gene, perhaps due to a read error. V is TRBV7-9 and J is TRBJ2-7; D perhaps matches TRBD2 (5 bases). The germline V gene has CDR1 SEHNR and CDR2 FQNEAQ (reference sequence). The CDR3 runs 14 residues. CDR3 in DNA: TGTTCCAGCAGCTCCCCCCTACCGAGGGACGAGCAGTACTTC. Translated: CSSSSPLPRDEQYF.

This clone was seen a handful of times. The chain links TRBV7-8 to TRBJ2-1; D may be TRBD1 (6 bases). The germline V gene encodes CDR1 SGHVS and CDR2 FQNEAQ. Trimming shortened V by 5 bases and J by 5 bases, and 16 bases separated the two germline ends. CDR3 length: 15 residues. DNA for the CDR3: TGTGCCAGCAGCCTCCGGGACAACAAGGACAATGAGCAGTTCTTC. Translated: CASSLRDNKDNEQFF.

The chain uses TRBV7-9 and TRBJ2-3, with TRBD2 matching over 8 bases. CDR1 is SEHNR, CDR2 FQNEAQ, per germline (reference sequence). The CDR3 spans 15 residues. Trimming removed 5 bases from V and 6 bases from J; junction bases left unmatched: 10. The CDR3 loop reads CASSQSPGGADTQYF. The CDR3 nucleotides read TGTGCCAGCAGCCAATCCCCGGGGGGGGCGGATACGCAGTATTTT.

As to this clone: Other DNA sequences of this sample code for an identical CDR3. The J gene is TRBJ2-2, the V gene TRBV6-1; D unresolved. The germline V gene has CDR1 MNHNS and CDR2 SASEGT. There are 16 residues in the CDR3. Trimming removed 3 bases at V and 3 bases at J, with 14 bases between. CDR3 sequence (DNA): TGTGCCAGCAGTGACGCAGATTCTCTAGACACCGGGGAGCTGTTTTTT. Protein: CASSDADSLDTGELFF.

The V and J genes are TRBV6-6 and TRBJ1-5, with a tentative D call TRBD1 (6 bases). The V and J ends lost 0 bases and 2 bases respectively, with 8 bases between them. Germline values: CDR1 MNHNY, CDR2 SVGAGI (reference sequence). The CDR3 is made up of 15 amino acids. The CDR3 DNA reads TGTGCCAGCAGTTACTCAGCAGGGGGCAATCAGCCCCAGCATTTT. As protein: CASSYSAGGNQPQHF.

The chain carries TRBV29-1 and TRBJ2-7, with D possibly being TRBD2 (5 bases). Trimming removed 3 bases from V and 6 bases from J, with 9 bases in between. CDR3 length: 11 amino acids. CDR1 and CDR2 (germline): SQVTM, ANQGSEA. CDR3 loop: CSVEEAREQYV. Written as DNA, the CDR3 is TGCAGCGTTGAGGAGGCGCGCGAGCAGTACGTC.

The J gene is TRBJ2-3, the V gene TRBV10-1; possibly TRBD1 for D (5 bases). The CDR3 has 20 residues. Trimming pared 0 bases from V and 0 bases from J, leaving 22 bases between. CDR1 is WNHNN, CDR2 SYGVQD, per germline (reference sequence). The CDR3 sequence: CASSESPQVQAVVSTDTQYF. In nucleotides, the CDR3 is TGCGCCAGCAGTGAGTCGCCACAGGTTCAGGCGGTAGTCAGCACAGATACGCAGTATTTT.

The chain couples TRBV27 to TRBJ2-3; D possibly corresponds to TRBD2 (5 bases). V was clipped by 6 bases and J by 6 bases, with 13 bases between them. This CDR3 spans 13 amino acids. The germline CDR1 and CDR2 sequences are MNHEY and SMNVEV (reference sequence). CDR3 sequence reads: CASRTLASDTQYF. The CDR3 nucleotides read TGTGCCAGCAGGACCCTAGCTTCCGATACGCAGTATTTT.

This chain uses TRBV5-1 with TRBJ2-3, with 10 positions matching TRBD2. Losses at the gene ends were 5 bases for V and 5 bases for J; bases not matched to a gene: 5. The V gene's germline CDR1 is SGHRS and CDR2 YFSETQ. The length of the CDR3 is 14 residues. This chain's CDR3 is CASRDLAGGDTQYF. The DNA for the CDR3 is TGCGCCAGCAGGGATTTAGCGGGGGGAGATACGCAGTATTTT. Complete variable domain (other parts from reference TRBV5-1 and TRBJ2-3): KAGVTQTPRYLIKTRGQQVTLSCSPISGHRSVSWYQQTPGQGLQFLFEYFSETQRNKGNFPGRFSGRQFSNSRSEMNVSTLELGDSALYLCASRDLAGGDTQYFGPGTRLTVL.

This clone was detected only once. V is TRBV7-9 and J is TRBJ2-3, with D possibly being TRBD1 (5 bases). CDR1 is SEHNR and CDR2 is FQNEAQ in the germline V gene (reference sequence). CDR3 length: 15 amino acids. Between the trimmed V and J ends, which lost 5 bases and 1 base, there was a span of 13 bases. The CDR3 DNA reads as TGTGCCAGCAGCCTGCCCCTAGGGGGCACAGATACGCAGTATTTT. Protein sequence: CASSLPLGGTDTQYF.

This clone was seen a few times. The rearrangement joins TRBV5-5 to TRBJ1-4; D is unresolved. Germline CDR1 and CDR2: SGHKS and YYEKEE (reference sequence). The CDR3 loop spans 16 amino acids. Trimming removed 0 bases at V and 3 bases at J, with 12 bases between. The CDR3, as DNA: TGTGCCAGCAGCTTGGCCGTGAGGTTAGCTAATGAAAAACTGTTTTTT. It is translated as CASSLAVRLANEKLFF.

This chain uses TRBV27 with TRBJ1-2, with unresolved D. This CDR3 has 12 amino acids. V lost 5 bases and J lost 2, with 6 bases in between. Germline V gene data show CDR1 as MNHEY and CDR2 as SMNVEV (reference sequence). This CDR3 is CASSPRNYGYTF. Here the CDR3 DNA reads TGTGCCAGCAGTCCGAGGAACTATGGCTACACCTTC.

The gene calls are TRBV19 and TRBJ1-2, with D unresolved. In germline, CDR1 is LNHDA, CDR2 SQIVND (reference sequence). CDR3 size: 15 residues. Trimming cost V 7 bases and J 4 bases, with 19 bases left between them. DNA for the CDR3: TGTGCCAGTAAGGCGGGGTATGAAGGAGTCTATGGCTACACCTTC. This encodes CASKAGYEGVYGYTF.

A remark on this clone: The junction does not match germline at one end; this may be a read error. This chain connects TRBV7-9 to TRBJ1-6; 7 nucleotides line up with TRBD1. The CDR3 covers 13 residues. Germline CDR1 reads SEHNR; CDR2 reads FQNEAQ (reference sequence). The CDR3 loop is CSSSLDRVSPLHF. Here the CDR3 DNA reads TGTTCCAGCAGCCTTGACAGGGTATCACCCCTCCACTTT.

This clone has a handful of counts. The chain carries TRBV6-1 and TRBJ2-3, with 11 nucleotides matching TRBD2. The CDR3 length is 18 residues. Trimming removed 2 bases from V and 0 bases from J; junction bases left unmatched: 7. Germline-derived CDR1 and CDR2 are MNHNS and SASEGT. CDR3 loop: CASSERASGGISTDTQYF. For the CDR3, the DNA is TGTGCCAGCAGTGAACGGGCTAGCGGGGGGATAAGCACAGATACGCAGTATTTT.

The chain is built from TRBV11-2 and TRBJ2-2; maybe TRBD2 (6 bases). Germline V CDR1 and CDR2: SGHAT, FQNNGV. There are 15 residues in the CDR3. V lost 5 bases and J lost 3, with 13 bases in between. CDR3 region: CASSDRDLYTGELFF. For the CDR3, the DNA is TGTGCCAGCAGCGACCGGGACTTATACACCGGGGAGCTGTTTTTT.